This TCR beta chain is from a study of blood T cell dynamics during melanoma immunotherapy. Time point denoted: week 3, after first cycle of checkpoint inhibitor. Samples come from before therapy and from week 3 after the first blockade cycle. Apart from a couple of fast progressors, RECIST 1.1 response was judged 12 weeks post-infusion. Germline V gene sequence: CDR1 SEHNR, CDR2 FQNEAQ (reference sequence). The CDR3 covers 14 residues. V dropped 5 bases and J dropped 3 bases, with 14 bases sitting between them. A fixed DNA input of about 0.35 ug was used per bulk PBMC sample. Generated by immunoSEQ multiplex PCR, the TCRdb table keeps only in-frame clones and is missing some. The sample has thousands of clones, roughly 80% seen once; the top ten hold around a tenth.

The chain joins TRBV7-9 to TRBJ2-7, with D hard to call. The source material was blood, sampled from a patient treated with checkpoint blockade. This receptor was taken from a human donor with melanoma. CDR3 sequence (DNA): TGTGCCAGCAGCCCCAGTTACTTGGGCTACGAGCAGTACTTC. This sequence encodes CASSPSYLGYEQYF.